This passage covers 24 T cell receptor beta chains from one sample sequenced in a study of PD-L1 blockade in urothelial cancer. Time point described: pretreatment peripheral blood. Here immunoSEQ multiplex PCR was the method, and the copy in TCRdb shows in-frame clones only, minus some. In the table there are roughly 47,000 clones, 79% of which are singletons. Here the sequenced sample was PBMCs, taken around atezolizumab (anti-PD-L1) treatment. These receptors were taken from a man aged 65 to 79 with urothelial cancer.

The chain has TRBV7-2 and TRBJ1-5; no clear D gene. This CDR3 contains 17 residues. Germline V gene lookup returns CDR1 SGHTA and CDR2 FQGNSA. Trimming stripped 1 base from V and 1 base from J, with 14 bases between. In DNA form, the CDR3 reads TGTGCCAGCAGCTTAGGGGTTGTAGCAAAGAGCAATCAGCCCCAGCATTTT. Translation gives CASSLGVVAKSNQPQHF. Using reference TRBV7-2 and TRBJ1-5 for the parts outside the CDR3, the full variable domain is GAGVSQSPSNKVTEKGKDVELRCDPISGHTALYWYRQSLGQGLEFLIYFQGNSAPDKSGLPSDRFSAERTGGSVSTLTIQRTQQEDSAVYLCASSLGVVAKSNQPQHFGDGTRLSIL.

The CDR3 DNA is TGTGCCAGCAGCCCAGTTTGGGGGGAAGGCAATCAGCCCCAGCATTTT. It specifies CASSPVWGEGNQPQHF. The chain couples TRBV7-2 to TRBJ1-5, with D possibly being TRBD1 (5 bases). Germline loops: CDR1 SGHTA, CDR2 FQGNSA. Trimming left V 5 bases short and J 2 bases short, with 16 bases between. The CDR3 loop spans 16 amino acids.

CDR3 residues: CASSQPEGAHQYF. The DNA for the CDR3 is TGCGCCAGCAGCCAACCCGAGGGGGCCCACCAGTACTTC. The chain couples TRBV4-1 to TRBJ2-7; 7 bases are a match to TRBD1. The CDR3 runs to 13 residues. Germline V CDR1 and CDR2: MGHRA, YSYEKL. The junction had 8 bases not matched to a gene; V was cut back by 2 bases and J by 10 bases.

The rearrangement joins TRBV2 to TRBJ2-6; D is ambiguous. V was trimmed by 2 bases and J by 0 bases, leaving 11 bases between them. CDR1 and CDR2 from the germline V gene are SNHLY and FYNNEI. The CDR3 sequence is 17 residues long. DNA of the CDR3: TGTGCCAGCAGTGAATGGTACGGTCTCTCTGGGGCCAACGTCCTGACTTTC. Protein sequence: CASSEWYGLSGANVLTF.

The chain is built from TRBV19 and TRBJ2-4; TRBD2 matches 11 bases. V shed 2 bases and J 3 bases; nucleotides not matched to a gene: 15. This CDR3 is built from 20 residues. In germline, CDR1 is LNHDA, CDR2 SQIVND (reference sequence). CDR3 region: CASSIFSTLTSGSNKNIQYF. CDR3 sequence (DNA): TGTGCCAGTAGTATATTTTCCACCTTAACTAGCGGGAGTAACAAAAACATTCAGTACTTC.

The chain is built from TRBV5-1 and TRBJ2-3; no reliable D call. The CDR3 length is 15 residues. The germline V and J ends were trimmed by 0 bases and 0 bases, with 8 bases remaining between them. Germline loops: CDR1 SGHRS, CDR2 YFSETQ. CDR3 DNA: TGCGCCAGCAGCTTGGGGCAATCTAGCACAGATACGCAGTATTTT. It codes for CASSLGQSSTDTQYF.

J is TRBJ2-7 and V is TRBV5-5; perhaps TRBD2 as D (6 bases). Germline V gene lookup returns CDR1 SGHKS and CDR2 YYEKEE (reference sequence). The CDR3 sequence is 15 residues long. V lost 2 bases and J 3 bases, leaving 15 bases between the germline ends. The CDR3 DNA reads TGTGCCAGCAGCTTAGGCGGGACGGTGAACTACGAGCAGTACTTC. Translation gives CASSLGGTVNYEQYF.

This clone was picked up one time. The chain employs TRBV5-1 and TRBJ2-3; 8 positions agree with TRBD1. This CDR3 contains 14 residues. Unmatched junction bases numbered 2, after V lost 2 bases and J lost 3 bases. Germline values: CDR1 SGHRS, CDR2 YFSETQ. In DNA form, the CDR3 reads TGCGCCAGCAGCTTTACAGGGGGAACAGATACGCAGTATTTT. This codes for CASSFTGGTDTQYF.

CDR3 in amino acids: CASSLGQLGTGELFF. As DNA, the CDR3 is TGTGCCAGCAGTTTAGGGCAGTTGGGCACCGGGGAGCTGTTTTTT. The J gene is TRBJ2-2, the V gene TRBV28; D gene uncertain. This CDR3 has 15 residues. The germline CDR1 and CDR2 sequences are MDHEN and SYDVKM. V lost 2 bases and J lost 4, with 11 bases in between.

The chain joins TRBV4-2 to TRBJ2-6; D gene uncertain. V dropped 1 base and J dropped 0 bases, with 10 bases sitting between them. The CDR3 covers 17 residues. Germline loops: CDR1 LGHNA, CDR2 YNFKEQ. The CDR3 bases are TGTGCCAGCAGCCAAGGGGTAGGAGACTCTGGGGCCAACGTCCTGACTTTC. Its translation: CASSQGVGDSGANVLTF.

The chain uses TRBV27 and TRBJ2-1, with a possible D match to TRBD1 (6 bases). Germline CDR1 reads MNHEY; CDR2 reads SMNVEV (reference sequence). This CDR3 is built from 14 residues. The V and J ends lost 5 bases and 8 bases respectively, with 16 bases between them. The CDR3 DNA follows: TGTGCCAGCAGTAGCAGGCGGGCAGGGGATGAGCAGTTCTTC. Translation: CASSSRRAGDEQFF.

This clone was seen only once. The chain recombines TRBV30 with TRBJ2-2, with TRBD2 matching over 12 bases. The junction had 11 bases not matched to a gene; V was cut back by 4 bases and J by 5 bases. The CDR3 has 17 amino acids. Germline CDR1 and CDR2: GTSNPN and SVGIG (reference sequence). The CDR3 sequence is CAWNIIGLAGGTGELFF. DNA for the CDR3: TGTGCCTGGAACATCATCGGCCTAGCGGGAGGGACCGGGGAGCTGTTTTTT. The full variable domain, with the rest looked up from reference TRBV30 and TRBJ2-2, is SQTIHQWPATLVQPVGSPLSLECTVEGTSNPNLYWYRQAAGRGLQLLFYSVGIGQISSEVPQNLSASRPQDRQFILSSKKLLLSDSGFYLCAWNIIGLAGGTGELFFGEGSRLTVL.

This clone was counted at least ten times. The V and J genes are TRBV5-8 and TRBJ2-1; no firm D call. The germline V and J ends were trimmed by 4 bases and 10 bases, with 9 bases remaining between them. Germline V gene lookup returns CDR1 SGHTS and CDR2 YDEGEE. The CDR3 runs 11 residues. CDR3 amino acids: CASSRQQEQFF. The CDR3 DNA sequence: TGTGCCAGCAGCCGACAACAGGAGCAGTTCTTC.

The V and J genes are TRBV5-1 and TRBJ2-1; D perhaps matches TRBD2 (5 bases). Germline loops: CDR1 SGHRS, CDR2 YFSETQ. The germline V and J ends were trimmed by 0 bases and 8 bases, with 12 bases remaining between them. The CDR3 extends over 14 amino acids. CDR3 bases: TGCGCCAGCAGCTTGGCCTGGGTGGGAGATGAGCAGTTCTTC. This sequence encodes CASSLAWVGDEQFF.

The chain links TRBV28 to TRBJ2-3, with D possibly being TRBD1 (6 bases). The CDR3 is 15 residues long. With 3 bases removed from V and 0 bases from J, the gap between germline ends came to 10 bases. Germline V lookup: CDR1 MDHEN, CDR2 SYDVKM. CDR3 in DNA: TGTGCCAGCAGTTTGAATACAGGGAGCACAGATACGCAGTATTTT. It is translated as CASSLNTGSTDTQYF.

This clone was picked up one time. The chain uses TRBV28 and TRBJ1-1; 8 nucleotides match TRBD1. Germline V gene data show CDR1 as MDHEN and CDR2 as SYDVKM. Losses at the gene ends were 5 bases for V and 11 bases for J; bases not matched to a gene: 7. The CDR3 sequence is 12 residues long. This CDR3 reads CASSTTGAEAFF. CDR3 nucleotides: TGTGCCAGCAGTACGACAGGGGCGGAGGCTTTCTTT.

The CDR3 loop is CAWSVPASGSTDTQYF. The CDR3 DNA is TGTGCCTGGAGTGTACCTGCTAGCGGGAGCACAGATACGCAGTATTTT. The chain employs TRBV30 and TRBJ2-3; 8 bases are a match to TRBD2. The V segment lost 0 bases and the J segment 0 bases; nucleotides outside the gene matches: 5. This CDR3 contains 16 residues. Looked up from germline, CDR1 is GTSNPN and CDR2 is SVGIG (reference sequence).

The chain employs TRBV19 and TRBJ2-2; 7 bases match TRBD2. CDR3 length: 16 residues. The trim removed 3 bases at V and 2 bases at J, leaving 6 bases unmatched. Per the germline V gene, CDR1 is LNHDA and CDR2 is SQIVND (reference sequence). The CDR3 sequence is CASSMGGKLNTGELFF. CDR3 DNA: TGTGCCAGTAGTATGGGAGGGAAGCTCAACACCGGGGAGCTGTTTTTT.

The chain employs TRBV6-5 and TRBJ1-3; 7 bases are shared with TRBD1. This CDR3 is 15 amino acids long. Germline V lookup: CDR1 MNHEY, CDR2 SVGAGI. Losses at the gene ends were 6 bases for V and 4 bases for J; bases not matched to a gene: 9. The CDR3 reads CASRRGGDEGNTIYF. The CDR3 region has the DNA TGTGCCAGCAGGAGAGGGGGCGATGAGGGAAACACCATATATTTT.

The V call is TRBV9, the J call TRBJ1-3; TRBD1 might be the D (5 bases). Germline V CDR1 and CDR2: SGDLS, YYNGEE. This CDR3 is 16 amino acids long. The ends were cut back, 7 bases at V and 2 bases at J, with 19 bases in the middle. CDR3 protein: CASQLIGGYAGNTIYF. CDR3 in DNA: TGTGCCAGCCAACTGATCGGGGGTTACGCTGGAAACACCATATATTTT.

The chain combines TRBV15 with TRBJ1-4; tentative D call: TRBD1 (6 bases). Germline assignment: CDR1 LNHNV and CDR2 YYDKDF (reference sequence). The length of the CDR3 is 16 residues. Deletions cut 0 bases from V and 4 bases from J, with 12 bases between. The CDR3: CATSRDPTGFNEKLFF. The CDR3 nucleotides read TGTGCCACCAGCAGAGACCCCACAGGGTTTAATGAAAAACTGTTTTTT.

This clone has only a few counts. The chain couples TRBV2 to TRBJ1-2; 7 bases are shared with TRBD1. The ends lost 8 bases at V and 8 bases at J; junction bases unmatched: 17. The CDR3 loop spans 15 amino acids. CDR1 SNHLY and CDR2 FYNNEI come from the germline V gene. In nucleotides, the CDR3 is TGTGCCAGCGCCTTGCTCCACAGGGGTCCGGCGGGCTACACCTTC. This sequence encodes CASALLHRGPAGYTF.

CDR3 amino acids: CASSFEWTSGGEQYF. CDR3 nucleotide sequence: TGCGCCAGCAGCTTCGAATGGACTAGCGGAGGGGAGCAGTACTTC. The chain is built from TRBV5-1 and TRBJ2-7; 10 nucleotides agree with TRBD2. The trim removed 2 bases at V and 7 bases at J, leaving 9 bases unmatched. CDR3 length: 15 residues. Germline V gene data show CDR1 as SGHRS and CDR2 as YFSETQ. Variable domain in full (rest from reference TRBV5-1 and TRBJ2-7): KAGVTQTPRYLIKTRGQQVTLSCSPISGHRSVSWYQQTPGQGLQFLFEYFSETQRNKGNFPGRFSGRQFSNSRSEMNVSTLELGDSALYLCASSFEWTSGGEQYFGPGTRLTVT.

The V and J genes are TRBV2 and TRBJ1-2, with 8 nucleotides matching TRBD1. Per germline, CDR1 SNHLY and CDR2 FYNNEI. This CDR3 contains 15 residues. V shed 6 bases and J 5 bases; nucleotides not matched to a gene: 11. CDR3: CASRRGSGTGYGYTF. The CDR3 DNA reads as TGTGCCAGCAGGAGGGGCTCCGGGACAGGTTATGGCTACACCTTC.